One and the same sample provided the 18 T cell receptor beta chains below, sequenced in a study of T-cell memory formation after mild COVID-19. TCRdb redid the calling of the 5' RACE reads with MiXCR, one entry per CDR3 protein. The repertoire consists of over 95,000 distinct CDR3 sequences, with approximately 22% occurring once and the leading ten covering around 40%. Sequencing input: PBMCs or a T cell subset sorted from them (not recorded which). All receptors come from a man aged 18 to 30 who had mild COVID-19 (a few samples of this study predate the infection). Cell type and time point are not known.

This clonotype has a handful of counts. The rearrangement joins TRBV7-2 to TRBJ1-5; D might be TRBD1 (5 bases). CDR3 size: 14 residues. Trimming shortened V by 4 bases and J by 6 bases, and 13 bases separated the two germline ends. Germline values: CDR1 SGHTA, CDR2 FQGNSA. The CDR3, as DNA: TGTGCCAGCAGCTGGGGGGGGGACGCTCAGCCCCAGCATTTT. Translation gives CASSWGGDAQPQHF.

The sample holds many counts of this clonotype. This chain connects TRBV6-4 to TRBJ2-3, with TRBD1 identical over 8 bases. This CDR3 has 15 residues. From germline, CDR1 is MRHNA and CDR2 SNTAGT. The junction had 6 bases not matched to a gene; V was cut back by 3 bases and J by 4 bases. The CDR3 DNA reads TGTGCCAGCAGTGAAGCAGGGGGCGCCCCAGATACGCAGTATTTT. The encoded protein is CASSEAGGAPDTQYF.

This clonotype was counted ten times or more. The rearrangement links TRBV4-3 to TRBJ1-5, with D unclear. This CDR3 comprises 16 residues. Germline CDR1 is LGHNA and CDR2 is YSLEER. V was clipped by 0 bases and J by 0 bases, with 9 bases between them. The CDR3 region is CASSQDWTNSNQPQHF. In DNA form, the CDR3 reads TGCGCCAGCAGCCAAGATTGGACCAATAGCAATCAGCCCCAGCATTTT.

The J gene is TRBJ2-2, the V gene TRBV4-1, with TRBD1 matching 8 bases. Germline V gene data show CDR1 as MGHRA and CDR2 as YSYEKL. This CDR3 has 15 amino acids. The trim removed 10 bases at V and 9 bases at J, leaving 16 bases unmatched. The CDR3 is CATHGWTGCIRELFF. The CDR3, as DNA: TGCGCCACCCATGGTTGGACAGGGTGTATCAGGGAGCTGTTTTTT.

This rearrangement joins TRBV30 to TRBJ1-1; no clear D gene. Trimming stripped 2 bases from V and 7 bases from J, with 11 bases between. The CDR3 covers 12 residues. Germline assignment: CDR1 GTSNPN and CDR2 SVGIG (reference sequence). CDR3 DNA sequence: TGTGCCTGGAGTCATTGGAACGGTGAAGCTTTCTTT. Its protein product is CAWSHWNGEAFF. Full variable domain (remainder filled in from reference TRBV30 and TRBJ1-1): SQTIHQWPATLVQPVGSPLSLECTVEGTSNPNLYWYRQAAGRGLQLLFYSVGIGQISSEVPQNLSASRPQDRQFILSSKKLLLSDSGFYLCAWSHWNGEAFFGQGTRLTVV.

This clonotype was observed a few times. This rearrangement joins TRBV7-8 to TRBJ2-5; maybe TRBD2 (7 bases). V lost 6 bases to trimming and J lost 5 bases, with 19 bases between them. The CDR3 is made up of 15 amino acids. Germline V gives CDR1 SGHVS, CDR2 FQNEAQ. The chain's CDR3 is CASRTGGPSGETQYF. CDR3 in DNA: TGTGCCAGCAGGACGGGGGGCCCGAGCGGGGAGACCCAGTACTTC.

This clonotype rates as medium-sized (0.01 to 0.1%). The chain uses TRBV6-4 and TRBJ2-3; 9 positions agree with TRBD1. The CDR3 consists of 14 residues. Trimming removed 4 bases from V and 1 base from J; junction bases left unmatched: 0. The germline V gene has CDR1 MRHNA and CDR2 SNTAGT. Here the CDR3 reads CASSGTGGTDTQYF. Written as DNA, the CDR3 is TGTGCCAGCAGTGGGACAGGGGGCACAGATACGCAGTATTTT.

In this sample, this clonotype turned up a few times. The J gene is TRBJ2-3, the V gene TRBV5-1; 9 bases line up with TRBD1. Germline loops: CDR1 SGHRS, CDR2 YFSETQ. This CDR3 is 16 amino acids long. Trimming at V came to 4 bases and at J to 4 bases, leaving 10 bases not matched to a gene. CDR3 sequence reads: CASSPGQGGSADTQYF. DNA for the CDR3: TGCGCCAGCAGCCCGGGACAGGGAGGGAGTGCAGATACGCAGTATTTT.

There are a few counts of this clonotype. The rearrangement joins TRBV7-9 to TRBJ1-4; 9 bases agree with TRBD1. This CDR3 spans 15 amino acids. V lost 5 bases, J lost 8 bases, and 9 bases stayed unmatched. CDR1 SEHNR and CDR2 FQNEAQ come from the germline V gene (reference sequence). The DNA of the CDR3 is TGTGCCAGCAGCGCCCGGGACAGGGCCGGGGAAAAACTGTTTTTT. Protein: CASSARDRAGEKLFF.

The rearrangement links TRBV7-9 to TRBJ1-1, with D hard to call. CDR1 SEHNR and CDR2 FQNEAQ come from the germline V gene (reference sequence). CDR3 size: 11 residues. Trimming took off 8 bases at V and 5 bases at J, with 9 bases between the two ends. CDR3 DNA sequence: TGTGCCAGCTTACGTACTACTGAAGCTTTCTTT. Its protein product is CASLRTTEAFF.

The genes are TRBV4-1 and TRBJ2-3, with D possibly TRBD2 on 5 matching bases. The CDR3 contains 16 residues. Germline V gene data show CDR1 as MGHRA and CDR2 as YSYEKL. V was pared by 4 bases and J by 0 bases, with 14 bases between. The CDR3 coding sequence is TGCGCCAGCAGCCCTAGGACTGAGACTAGCACAGATACGCAGTATTTT. Translation gives CASSPRTETSTDTQYF.

CDR3 nucleotides: TGTGCCAGCAGTTACGGGACGGCCAACAATGAGCAGTTCTTC. Translation: CASSYGTANNEQFF. The chain carries TRBV6-2 or TRBV6-3 and TRBJ2-1, with D possibly called TRBD1 or TRBD2 (5 bases each). Per the germline V gene, CDR1 is MNHEY and CDR2 is SVGEGT. The V gene lost 2 bases and the J gene lost 5 bases, with 10 bases spanning the gap. CDR3 length: 14 amino acids.

This clonotype was counted a few times. The chain is built from TRBV7-8 and TRBJ2-3; 10 nucleotides line up with TRBD1. From germline, CDR1 is SGHVS and CDR2 FQNEAQ. The J segment lost 2 bases and the V segment lost 1 base, leaving 9 bases of the junction unmatched. The CDR3 totals 18 residues. CDR3 nucleotides: TGTGCCAGCAGCTTAGACCCGGACAGGGGGAAACCCACAGATACGCAGTATTTT. It yields the protein CASSLDPDRGKPTDTQYF.

The chain recombines TRBV7-2 with TRBJ2-1, with 8 bases matching TRBD1. The J segment lost 6 bases and the V segment lost 3 bases, leaving 10 bases of the junction unmatched. CDR3 length: 16 amino acids. Germline V gives CDR1 SGHTA, CDR2 FQGNSA. This chain's CDR3 is CASSFASGQGFNEQFF. Here the CDR3 DNA reads TGTGCCAGCAGCTTTGCGTCTGGACAGGGCTTCAATGAGCAGTTCTTC.

The V and J genes are TRBV4-3 and TRBJ2-5, with D hard to call. This CDR3 comprises 14 residues. V lost 0 bases, J lost 7 bases, and 12 bases lay in between. Per germline, CDR1 LGHNA and CDR2 YSLEER. CDR3 region: CASSQDWRPGTQYF. As DNA, the CDR3 is TGCGCCAGCAGCCAAGATTGGCGGCCGGGGACCCAGTACTTC.

This sequence joins TRBV18 and TRBJ2-7, with D unclear. Germline loops: CDR1 KGHSH, CDR2 LQKENI. The V and J ends lost 1 base and 4 bases respectively, with 14 bases between them. The CDR3 runs 15 residues. CDR3 residues: CASSPRTGQRYEQYF. CDR3 coding DNA: TGTGCCAGCTCACCACGGACGGGCCAACGTTACGAGCAGTACTTC.

This chain joins TRBV4-1 and TRBJ2-7; D uncertain. Germline V gene data show CDR1 as MGHRA and CDR2 as YSYEKL. Deletions cut 1 base from V and 0 bases from J, with 4 bases between. This CDR3 has 13 residues. The CDR3, as DNA: TGCGCCAGCAGCCAAGTTGCCTCCTACGAGCAGTACTTC. Its protein is CASSQVASYEQYF.

This clonotype appeared a few times. This CDR3 reads CASSLVLNEQFF. The CDR3 coding sequence is TGTGCCAGCAGCTTAGTCCTCAATGAGCAGTTCTTC. V and J are TRBV7-6 and TRBJ2-1; D gene ambiguous. The CDR3 is 12 amino acids. The germline gives CDR1 SGHVS, CDR2 FNYEAQ. Trimming left V 1 base short and J 6 bases short, with 4 bases between. The variable domain in full, with the rest retrieved from reference TRBV7-6 and TRBJ2-1, is GAGVSQSPRYKVTKRGQDVALRCDPISGHVSLYWYRQALGQGPEFLTYFNYEAQQDKSGLPNDRFSAERPEGSISTLTIQRTEQRDSAMYRCASSLVLNEQFFGPGTRLTVL.